The 16 T cell receptor beta chains below come from one sample, sequenced in a study of regulatory T cells in long-lasting Graves disease (dated by TCRdb to about 2021). Reading the label with the study, this specimen's time point is: newly diagnosed GD, antithyroid drugs for less than 3 months. For both TCR sequencing and RNA sequencing, RNA was extracted from PBMCs using TRIzol. Library preparation was by multiplex PCR. For sequencing, an Illumina HiSeq 4000 was employed. CDR3 regions were amplified by Arm-PCR with iRepertoire HTBI primers to construct TCR beta libraries. The raw public reads went through TCRdb reprocessing: fastp at Q25, MiXCR clone calling, in-frame beta chains kept. Identical CDR3 protein sequences are pooled into one entry, listed with their most common genes and DNA. This sample holds roughly 440,000 distinct CDR3 sequences; roughly 15% were observed only once. About a quarter of the sample is held by the ten biggest clonotypes.

The sample was also linked to a second study, of T cells in Graves' hyperthyroidism and ophthalmopathy.

The material was peripheral blood mononuclear cells (PBMCs), obtained at new diagnosis, from a patient treated with antithyroid drugs. The source of these receptors is a young woman with Graves disease. Donor details come from another sample of the same person, matched by shared clones.

This clonotype was picked up many times. The chain recombines TRBV7-2 with TRBJ2-1; D is unclear. Germline CDR1 SGHTA, CDR2 FQGNSA. Trimming stripped 2 bases from V and 2 bases from J, with 7 bases between. The CDR3 length is 14 residues. CDR3 residues: CASSLTVPYNEQFF. DNA for the CDR3: TGTGCCAGCAGCTTAACTGTACCCTACAATGAGCAGTTCTTC.

This clonotype was seen repeatedly, ten times or more. The V gene is TRBV13, the J gene TRBJ1-2; 7 bases are a match to TRBD1. Trimming at V came to 5 bases and at J to 6 bases, leaving 6 bases not matched to a gene. The CDR3 is made up of 13 amino acids. CDR1 PRHDT and CDR2 FYEKMQ come from the germline V gene (reference sequence). The CDR3 DNA follows: TGTGCCAGCAGCCCCGACAGGGTTGATGGCTACACCTTC. This translates into CASSPDRVDGYTF.

The chain links TRBV14 to TRBJ2-7; D possibly corresponds to TRBD2 (5 bases). Germline V gene lookup returns CDR1 SGHDN and CDR2 FVKESK. Trimming removed 1 base from V and 9 bases from J, with 22 bases in between. The CDR3 has 16 amino acids. CDR3 in amino acids: CASSQVFSWALRGQYF. CDR3 nucleotides: TGTGCCAGCAGCCAAGTTTTTTCGTGGGCATTACGGGGGCAGTACTTC.

Many counts were recorded for this clonotype. CDR3 residues: CAWSVSGRAIYNEQFF. The CDR3 coding sequence is TGTGCCTGGAGTGTAAGTGGGAGGGCCATCTACAATGAGCAGTTCTTC. The chain is built from TRBV30 and TRBJ2-1; TRBD2 matches at 7 bases. The ends lost 0 bases at V and 3 bases at J; junction bases unmatched: 8. The CDR3 runs to 16 residues. Germline CDR1 and CDR2: GTSNPN and SVGIG (reference sequence).

There are a few counts of this clonotype. This chain uses TRBV27 with TRBJ2-3, with D uncertain. Trimming took 8 bases from V and 3 from J, leaving 12 bases between them. This CDR3 comprises 13 residues. Germline V CDR1 and CDR2: MNHEY, SMNVEV (reference sequence). The CDR3 region is CASGSVVTDTQYF. The CDR3 DNA reads TGTGCCAGCGGATCCGTAGTTACAGATACGCAGTATTTT.

This clonotype was recorded at least ten times. The rearrangement joins TRBV11-2 to TRBJ2-1; weak D call: TRBD1 (8 bases). The CDR3 extends over 15 amino acids. Trimming took 2 bases from V and 3 from J, leaving 11 bases between them. The germline V gene has CDR1 SGHAT and CDR2 FQNNGV. The CDR3 nucleotides are TGTGCCAGCAGCTTAAGCGGGACAGGCTACAATGAGCAGTTCTTC. Translation: CASSLSGTGYNEQFF.

V gene TRBV20-1 combines with J gene TRBJ2-2, with D perhaps matching TRBD2 (6 bases). Between the trimmed V and J ends, which lost 0 bases and 4 bases, there was a span of 21 bases. The CDR3 is 18 amino acids. CDR1 and CDR2 from the germline V gene are DFQATT and SNEGSKA (reference sequence). The CDR3 sequence is CSARDTPTGEYGTGELFF. In nucleotides, the CDR3 is TGCAGTGCTAGAGACACCCCGACGGGGGAGTATGGCACCGGGGAGCTGTTTTTT.

V usage is TRBV14 and J usage is TRBJ2-4; D could derive from TRBD1 or TRBD2 (5 bases each). CDR3 length: 15 residues. Trimming stripped 3 bases from V and 3 bases from J, with 12 bases between. CDR1 SGHDN and CDR2 FVKESK come from the germline V gene. DNA for the CDR3: TGTGCCAGCAGCCAGAGGGCAGGGAGCAAAAACATTCAGTACTTC. It specifies CASSQRAGSKNIQYF. The variable domain in full, completed from reference TRBV14 and TRBJ2-4, reads EAGVTQFPSHSVIEKGQTVTLRCDPISGHDNLYWYRRVMGKEIKFLLHFVKESKQDESGMPNNRFLAERTGGTYSTLKVQPAELEDSGVYFCASSQRAGSKNIQYFGAGTRLSVL.

This clonotype was counted ten times or more. The V and J genes are TRBV27 and TRBJ2-7; the D is unclear. CDR3 size: 14 residues. V was trimmed by 8 bases and J by 2 bases, leaving 16 bases between them. From germline, CDR1 is MNHEY and CDR2 SMNVEV (reference sequence). CDR3: CASAPLVATYEQYF. Here the CDR3 DNA reads TGTGCCAGCGCCCCCCTGGTAGCCACCTACGAGCAGTACTTC.

This clonotype was found many times. The genes are TRBV3-1 and TRBJ2-1; 8 bases line up with TRBD2. The CDR3 sequence is 18 residues long. Germline V CDR1 and CDR2: LGHDT, YNNKEL (reference sequence). V was clipped by 4 bases and J by 4 bases; unmatched bases: 15. CDR3 loop: CASSPRSARTSRYNEQFF. DNA for the CDR3: TGTGCCAGCAGCCCCCGTTCGGCGCGGACTAGCCGGTACAATGAGCAGTTCTTC.

This clonotype was picked up many times. The chain couples TRBV7-2 to TRBJ2-3; TRBD2 matches at 8 bases. The germline V gene encodes CDR1 SGHTA and CDR2 FQGNSA. After removal of 6 bases from V and 2 bases from J, the junction contained 7 bases not matched to a gene. The CDR3 is made up of 15 amino acids. This CDR3 reads CASRRTSGPTDTQYF. The DNA for the CDR3 is TGTGCCAGCAGACGAACTAGCGGCCCCACAGATACGCAGTATTTT.

At least ten counts were recorded for this clonotype. The chain carries TRBV7-2 and TRBJ2-7; D is unresolved. Germline V lookup: CDR1 SGHTA, CDR2 FQGNSA. This CDR3 spans 12 amino acids. Trimming pared 1 base from V and 4 bases from J, leaving 5 bases between. This CDR3 is CASSLESYEQYF. CDR3 DNA sequence: TGTGCCAGCAGCTTAGAGTCATACGAGCAGTACTTC.

The rearrangement joins TRBV28 to TRBJ2-2; 10 bases are a match to TRBD2. The CDR3 contains 17 residues. Germline lookup yields CDR1 MDHEN and CDR2 SYDVKM. V lost 8 bases and J lost 7; bases outside the gene matches: 16. CDR3 in DNA: TGTGCCAGCGAGAGAGCGGGAGGGCCGTTTTTGCACGGGGAGCTGTTTTTT. As protein: CASERAGGPFLHGELFF.

At least ten counts were recorded for this clonotype. The CDR3 here is CASSPGTGMSDEQFF. Here the CDR3 DNA reads TGTGCCAGCAGTCCCGGGACAGGGATGTCCGATGAGCAGTTCTTC. This chain uses TRBV28 with TRBJ2-1; 9 positions agree with TRBD1. The CDR3 is made up of 15 amino acids. The J segment lost 8 bases and the V segment lost 5 bases, leaving 10 bases of the junction unmatched. The germline V gene has CDR1 MDHEN and CDR2 SYDVKM.

This clonotype was picked up a small number of times. The V gene is TRBV6-2 or TRBV6-3, the J gene TRBJ2-5; 11 bases fit TRBD2. This CDR3 is 15 amino acids long. CDR1 MNHEY and CDR2 SVGEGT come from the germline V gene. V was pared by 5 bases and J by 6 bases, with 8 bases of the junction left unmatched. DNA for the CDR3: TGTGCCAGCAGTGAGGAGACTAGCGGGATGAAGACCCAGTACTTC. It yields the protein CASSEETSGMKTQYF.

The chain couples TRBV9 to TRBJ2-1; 9 bases agree with TRBD1. The length of the CDR3 is 15 residues. The V gene's germline CDR1 is SGDLS and CDR2 YYNGEE. J gave up 2 bases and V 7 bases, and 7 bases lay outside the gene matches. CDR3 region: CASGGGTGTYNEQFF. CDR3 bases: TGTGCCAGCGGTGGGGGGACAGGGACCTACAATGAGCAGTTCTTC.